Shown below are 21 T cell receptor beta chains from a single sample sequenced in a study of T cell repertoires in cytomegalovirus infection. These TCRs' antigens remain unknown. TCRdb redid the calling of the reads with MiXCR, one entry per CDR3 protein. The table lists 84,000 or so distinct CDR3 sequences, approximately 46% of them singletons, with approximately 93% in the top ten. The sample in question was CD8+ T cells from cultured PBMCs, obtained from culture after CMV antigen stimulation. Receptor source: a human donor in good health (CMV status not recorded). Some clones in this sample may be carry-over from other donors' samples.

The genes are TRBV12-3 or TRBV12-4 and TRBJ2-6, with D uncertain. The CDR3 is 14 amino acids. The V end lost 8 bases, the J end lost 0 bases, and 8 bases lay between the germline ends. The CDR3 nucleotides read TGTGCCAGCTTTGCGTCCTCTGGGGCCAACGTCCTGACTTTC. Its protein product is CASFASSGANVLTF.

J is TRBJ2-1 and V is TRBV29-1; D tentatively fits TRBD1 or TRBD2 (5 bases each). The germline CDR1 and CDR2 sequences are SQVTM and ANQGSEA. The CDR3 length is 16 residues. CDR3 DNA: TGCAGTATCCTTTTCTCCGGGACCTACGGTGACAATGAGCAGTTCTTC. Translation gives CSILFSGTYGDNEQFF.

The CDR3 DNA reads TGTGCCAGCAGCTTGCTGGGGGTGGGCACTGAAGCTTTCTTT. Protein: CASSLLGVGTEAFF. V usage is TRBV7-3 and J usage is TRBJ1-1, with a possible D match to TRBD1 (5 bases). This CDR3 contains 14 residues. V was cut by 3 bases and J by 4 bases, with 12 bases left in between. Looked up from germline, CDR1 is SGHTA and CDR2 is FQGTGA.

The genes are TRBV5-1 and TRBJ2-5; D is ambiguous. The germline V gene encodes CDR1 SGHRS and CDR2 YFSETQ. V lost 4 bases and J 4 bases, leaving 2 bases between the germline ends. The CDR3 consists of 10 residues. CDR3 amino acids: CASSAETQYF. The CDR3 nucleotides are TGCGCCAGCAGCGCAGAGACCCAGTACTTC.

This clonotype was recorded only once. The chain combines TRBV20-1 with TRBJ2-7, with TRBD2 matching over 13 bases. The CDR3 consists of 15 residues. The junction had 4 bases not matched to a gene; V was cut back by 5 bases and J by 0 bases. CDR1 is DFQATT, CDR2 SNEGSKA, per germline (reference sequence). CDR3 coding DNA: TGCAGTGCTCCTTGGACTAGCGGGAGCTCCTACGAGCAGTACTTC. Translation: CSAPWTSGSSYEQYF.

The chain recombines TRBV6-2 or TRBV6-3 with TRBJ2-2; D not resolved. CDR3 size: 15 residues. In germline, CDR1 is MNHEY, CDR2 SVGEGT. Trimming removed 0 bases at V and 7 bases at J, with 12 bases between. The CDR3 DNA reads TGTGCCAGCAGTTACTCGGAAGGGCTCGGCGGGGAGCTGTTTTTT. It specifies CASSYSEGLGGELFF.

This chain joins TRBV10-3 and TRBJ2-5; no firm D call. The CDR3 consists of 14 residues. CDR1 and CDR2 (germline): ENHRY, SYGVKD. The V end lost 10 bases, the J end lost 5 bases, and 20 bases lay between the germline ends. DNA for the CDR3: TGTGCCACCCGTACCCCGGACCGCCAGGAGACCCAGTACTTC. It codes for CATRTPDRQETQYF.

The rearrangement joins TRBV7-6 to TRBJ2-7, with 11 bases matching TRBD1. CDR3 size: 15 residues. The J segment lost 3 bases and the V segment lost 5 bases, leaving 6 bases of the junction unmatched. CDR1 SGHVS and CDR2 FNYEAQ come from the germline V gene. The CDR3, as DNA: TGTGCCAGCAGCCCACGGACAGGGGGCCTCTACGAGCAGTACTTC. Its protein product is CASSPRTGGLYEQYF.

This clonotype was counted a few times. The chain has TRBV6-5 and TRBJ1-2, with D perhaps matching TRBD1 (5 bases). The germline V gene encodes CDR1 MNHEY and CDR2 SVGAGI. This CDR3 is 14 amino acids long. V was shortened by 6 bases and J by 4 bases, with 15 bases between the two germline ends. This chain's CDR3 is CASRAGVDLYGYTF. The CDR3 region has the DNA TGTGCCAGCAGAGCGGGGGTAGATCTCTATGGCTACACCTTC.

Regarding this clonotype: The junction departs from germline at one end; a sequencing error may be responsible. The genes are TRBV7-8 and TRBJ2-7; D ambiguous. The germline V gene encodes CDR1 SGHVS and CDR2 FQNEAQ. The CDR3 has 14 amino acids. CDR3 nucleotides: TGTGCCACCAGCTGGCACACCCCTGGCCACGAGCACCACTTC. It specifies CATSWHTPGHEHHF.

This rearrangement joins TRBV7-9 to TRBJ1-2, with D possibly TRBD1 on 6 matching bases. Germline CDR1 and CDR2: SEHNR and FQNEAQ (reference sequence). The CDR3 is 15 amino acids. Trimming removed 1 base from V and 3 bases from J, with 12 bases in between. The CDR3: CASSLVSGDDYGYTF. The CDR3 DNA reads TGTGCCAGCAGCTTAGTGTCAGGGGACGACTATGGCTACACCTTC.

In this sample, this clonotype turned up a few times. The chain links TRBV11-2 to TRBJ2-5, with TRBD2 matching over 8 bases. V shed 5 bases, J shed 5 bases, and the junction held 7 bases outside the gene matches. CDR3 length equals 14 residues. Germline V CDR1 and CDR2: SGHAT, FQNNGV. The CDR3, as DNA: TGTGCCAGCAGCCCCCGGACGGGAGGGGAGACCCAGTACTTC. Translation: CASSPRTGGETQYF.

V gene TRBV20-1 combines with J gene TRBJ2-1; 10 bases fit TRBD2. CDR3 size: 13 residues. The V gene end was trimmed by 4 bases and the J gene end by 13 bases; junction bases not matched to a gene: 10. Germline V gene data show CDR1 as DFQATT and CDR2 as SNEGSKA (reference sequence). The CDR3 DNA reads TGCAGTGCTATAAAGCGGGGGGGCGTGGAACAGTTCTTC. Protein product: CSAIKRGGVEQFF.

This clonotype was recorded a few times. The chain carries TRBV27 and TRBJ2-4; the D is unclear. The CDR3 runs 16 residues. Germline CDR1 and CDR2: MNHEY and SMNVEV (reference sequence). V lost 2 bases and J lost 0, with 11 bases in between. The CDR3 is CASSLIATLAKNIQYF. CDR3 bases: TGTGCCAGCAGTTTAATCGCTACGCTAGCCAAAAACATTCAGTACTTC.

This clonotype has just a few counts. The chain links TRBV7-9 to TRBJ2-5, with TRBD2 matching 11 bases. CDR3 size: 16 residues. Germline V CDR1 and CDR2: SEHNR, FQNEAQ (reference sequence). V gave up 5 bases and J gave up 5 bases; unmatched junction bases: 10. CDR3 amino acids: CASSIPLAGAWETQYF. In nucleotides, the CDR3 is TGTGCCAGCAGCATACCACTAGCGGGAGCGTGGGAGACCCAGTACTTC. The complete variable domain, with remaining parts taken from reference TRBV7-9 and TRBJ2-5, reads DTGVSQNPRHKITKRGQNVTFRCDPISEHNRLYWYRQTLGQGPEFLTYFQNEAQLEKSRLLSDRFSAERPKGSFSTLEIQRTEQGDSAMYLCASSIPLAGAWETQYFGPGTRLLVL.

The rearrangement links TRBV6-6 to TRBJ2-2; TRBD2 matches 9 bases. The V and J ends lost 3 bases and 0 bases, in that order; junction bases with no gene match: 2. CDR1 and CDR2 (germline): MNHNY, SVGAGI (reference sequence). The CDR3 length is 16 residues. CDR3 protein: CASSYSSGANTGELFF. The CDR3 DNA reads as TGTGCCAGCAGTTATTCTAGCGGGGCGAACACCGGGGAGCTGTTTTTT.

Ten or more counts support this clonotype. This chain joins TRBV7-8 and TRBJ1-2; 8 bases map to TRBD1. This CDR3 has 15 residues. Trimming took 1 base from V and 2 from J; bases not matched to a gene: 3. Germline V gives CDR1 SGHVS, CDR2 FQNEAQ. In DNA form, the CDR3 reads TGTGCCAGCAGCTTAGGAACAGGGGGGAACTATGGCTACACCTTC. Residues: CASSLGTGGNYGYTF.

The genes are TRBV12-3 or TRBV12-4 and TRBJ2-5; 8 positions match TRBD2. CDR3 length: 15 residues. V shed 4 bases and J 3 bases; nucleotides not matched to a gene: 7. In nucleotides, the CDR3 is TGTGCCAGCAGTTCCACCGGGACTAGAGAAGAGACCCAGTACTTC. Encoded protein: CASSSTGTREETQYF.

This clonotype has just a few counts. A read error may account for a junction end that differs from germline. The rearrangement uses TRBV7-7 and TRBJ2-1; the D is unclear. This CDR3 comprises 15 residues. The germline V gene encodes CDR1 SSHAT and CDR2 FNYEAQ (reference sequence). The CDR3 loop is CASSLERSSYNEQFF. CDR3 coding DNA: TGTGCTAGCAGCTTAGAACGGAGCTCCTACAATGAGCAGTTCTTC.

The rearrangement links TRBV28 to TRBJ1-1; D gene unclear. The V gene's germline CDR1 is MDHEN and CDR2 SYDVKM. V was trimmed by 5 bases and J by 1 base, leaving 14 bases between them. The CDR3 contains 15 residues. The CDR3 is CASSVSRSGNTEAFF. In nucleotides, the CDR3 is TGTGCCAGCAGTGTGTCGCGGTCGGGGAACACTGAAGCTTTCTTT.

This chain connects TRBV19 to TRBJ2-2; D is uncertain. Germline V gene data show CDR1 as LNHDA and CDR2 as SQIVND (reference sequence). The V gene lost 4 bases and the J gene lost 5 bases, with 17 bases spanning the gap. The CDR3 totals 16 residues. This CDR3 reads CASSSGVRGRTGELFF. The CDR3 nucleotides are TGTGCCAGTAGTAGCGGAGTTCGAGGAAGGACCGGGGAGCTGTTTTTT.